The entry below gives a single TCR delta chain sequence along with its context. What it binds is unknown. The data were obtained in a study of Vδ1+ human thymocytes. Whole-study results and caveats: Thymic TRG and TRD repertoires appeared highly polyclonal, with Gaussian CDR3 length distributions.

This CDR3 is 17 amino acids long. The ends were cut back, 5 bases at V and 0 bases at J, with 19 bases in the middle. The germline V gene encodes CDR1 TSWWSYY and CDR2 QGS. Extracted RNA was reverse transcribed into cDNA. Multiplex PCR used pooled V-gene forward primers and a constant-region reverse primer to amplify CDR3s. TCRdb re-called clones from the multiplex PCR reads via CATT. The sample gives some 54,000 delta-chain clones, about 16% of which show up once; 0.5% is in the top ten. Material for sequencing was Vdelta1+ gamma-delta thymocytes from the thymus. The subset denotes: FACS-sorted CD3+ TCRalphabeta- TCRVdelta1+ TCRVdelta2- thymocytes. V and J are TRDV1 and TRDJ1; maybe TRDD3 (6 bases). This receptor was obtained from a boy less than two years old who had congenital heart surgery. Written as DNA, the CDR3 is TGTGCTCTTGGGAAACCTAATCTGGGGCCGTACACCGATAAACTCATCTTT. It encodes CALGKPNLGPYTDKLIF.